A single sample is the source of the 31 T cell receptor beta chains below, sequenced in a study of CXCR3-negative and CXCR3-positive naive CD8 T cells. Libraries were UMI-labeled 5' RACE TRB cDNA. TCRdb re-called the 5' RACE reads and gives one entry per CDR3 protein, without DNA. Its clone listing holds some 6,000 distinct CDR3 sequences. Source material: naive CXCR3- CD8+ T cells from blood. Subset reported: CD45RO-CCR7+CD27+CD95- naive CD8+ T cells lacking CXCR3 (TNR3-). The receptors were sampled from a human donor in good health. Some clones in this sample may be carry-over from other donors' samples.

The chain has TRBV11-2 and TRBJ2-1; TCRdb outputs TRBD1, but without DNA this stays unchecked. The CDR3 length is 18 residues. Germline-derived CDR1 and CDR2 are SGHAT and FQNNGV. The CDR3 protein is CASSPQGQLEIEHNEQFF.

This clonotype shows up as medium-sized by frequency. The gene calls are TRBV7-6 and TRBJ2-6; without DNA, the TCRdb call of TRBD1 cannot be checked. In germline, CDR1 is SGHVS, CDR2 FNYEAQ. CDR3 length equals 18 residues. The CDR3 loop is CASSPQQGSYSGANVLTF.

Frequency places this clonotype as medium-sized. The chain links TRBV7-2 to TRBJ2-1. The CDR3 contains 19 residues. In germline, CDR1 is SGHTA, CDR2 FQGNSA. The CDR3 sequence: CASSLGGSFWTGVGNEQFF.

The chain employs TRBV28 and TRBJ2-7; the D call of TRBD2 rests on TCRdb alone, since no DNA is present to check it. CDR1 and CDR2 (germline): MDHEN, SYDVKM. The CDR3 runs to 16 residues. The CDR3 region is CATRRLAGEGNYEQYF. The full variable domain, completed using reference TRBV28 and TRBJ2-7, is DVKVTQSSRYLVKRTGEKVFLECVQDMDHENMFWYRQDPGLGLRLIYFSYDVKMKEKGDIPEGYSVSREKKERFSLILESASTNQTSMYLCATRRLAGEGNYEQYFGPGTRLTVT.

The rearrangement joins TRBV11-2 to TRBJ2-5; TCRdb's D call, TRBD2, is unchecked because there is no DNA. Germline assignment: CDR1 SGHAT and CDR2 FQNNGV. This CDR3 spans 15 amino acids. The CDR3 is CASSFLAVHSETQYF.

This chain joins TRBV4-3 and TRBJ2-7; TCRdb calls TRBD1, which cannot be checked without DNA. CDR1 is LGHNA and CDR2 is YSLEER in the germline V gene. This CDR3 is built from 14 residues. The CDR3 protein is CASSPADNSYEQYF.

The chain has TRBV5-1 and TRBJ2-2. This CDR3 spans 17 amino acids. Germline assignment: CDR1 SGHRS and CDR2 YFSETQ. The CDR3: CASSLVETDQNTGELFF.

The rearrangement links TRBV15 to TRBJ1-2. This CDR3 comprises 13 residues. The germline CDR1 and CDR2 sequences are LNHNV and YYDKDF (reference sequence). The CDR3 is CATSATANYGYTF.

The chain combines TRBV4-1 with TRBJ2-1; TCRdb's assignment of TRBD1 cannot be checked, as there is no DNA. CDR3 length equals 16 residues. Per the germline V gene, CDR1 is MGHRA and CDR2 is YSYEKL. The chain's CDR3 is CASNPYSRTENNEQFF.

Measured by frequency, this clonotype is medium-sized. V usage is TRBV29-1 and J usage is TRBJ2-4. Per germline, CDR1 SQVTM and CDR2 ANQGSEA. The CDR3 sequence is 11 residues long. The CDR3: CSVEGENIQYF.

This clonotype is classed as medium-sized (0.01 to 0.1%) by frequency. The chain carries TRBV29-1 and TRBJ2-7; absent DNA, TCRdb's TRBD1 call cannot be checked. Germline CDR1 reads SQVTM; CDR2 reads ANQGSEA. The CDR3 length is 12 residues. The CDR3 protein is CSVESGAGEQYF.

The V call is TRBV5-6, the J call TRBJ2-7; checking the TCRdb D call of TRBD1 is not possible without DNA. The germline gives CDR1 SGHDT, CDR2 YYEEEE. This CDR3 comprises 15 residues. This CDR3 is CASSSPGQGAYEQYF.

This clonotype ranks as medium-sized in terms of frequency. The J gene is TRBJ2-7, the V gene TRBV7-8; with no DNA, the TCRdb D assignment of TRBD1 cannot be verified. CDR1 SGHVS and CDR2 FQNEAQ come from the germline V gene. The CDR3 runs 15 residues. The CDR3 reads CASSSRVDRSYEQYF.

This chain connects TRBV29-1 to TRBJ1-3; TCRdb proposes TRBD1, but this gene call is untestable without DNA. The length of the CDR3 is 13 residues. Germline CDR1 and CDR2: SQVTM and ANQGSEA. CDR3 protein: CSVVGQGAAEIYF.

V is TRBV7-8 and J is TRBJ2-2; lacking DNA, the TRBD2 call made by TCRdb goes unchecked. This CDR3 comprises 19 residues. Germline CDR1 and CDR2: SGHVS and FQNEAQ. The CDR3 spells CASSFSAGGPRSGTGELFF.

According to its frequency, this clonotype is medium-sized (0.01 to 0.1%). This CDR3 is CASSWEVRPYEQYF. V is TRBV5-1 and J is TRBJ2-7. In germline, CDR1 is SGHRS, CDR2 YFSETQ. There are 14 residues in the CDR3.

In terms of frequency, this clonotype is medium-sized (0.01 to 0.1%). The chain couples TRBV20-1 to TRBJ1-2; checking the TCRdb D call of TRBD1 is not possible without DNA. Germline values: CDR1 DFQATT, CDR2 SNEGSKA (reference sequence). The CDR3 is 13 amino acids. The CDR3: CSARVTGAYGYTF.

This clonotype is labeled medium-sized based on frequency. This sequence joins TRBV5-1 and TRBJ2-1. Germline V lookup: CDR1 SGHRS, CDR2 YFSETQ. The CDR3 has 16 residues. CDR3 amino acids: CASSWGLEVPNNEQFF.

Frequency places this clonotype as medium-sized. The rearrangement joins TRBV7-8 to TRBJ2-1; TCRdb returns TRBD1, unconfirmable since there is no DNA. CDR3 size: 16 residues. Germline CDR1 is SGHVS and CDR2 is FQNEAQ. The CDR3 protein is CASSLTGGPKSNEQFF.

J is TRBJ2-3 and V is TRBV20-1; TCRdb names TRBD2, which stays unverified in the absence of DNA. CDR1 and CDR2 (germline): DFQATT, SNEGSKA (reference sequence). The CDR3 loop spans 14 amino acids. This CDR3 reads CSAEERGSTDTQYF.

This sequence joins TRBV29-1 and TRBJ1-2; absent DNA, TCRdb's TRBD1 call cannot be checked. The CDR3 has 14 amino acids. Germline CDR1 SQVTM, CDR2 ANQGSEA. The CDR3 loop is CSVVAQGKHYGYTF.

This clonotype is medium-sized (0.01 to 0.1%) by frequency. The V and J genes are TRBV6-5 and TRBJ1-2. This CDR3 is 14 amino acids long. Germline CDR1 and CDR2: MNHEY and SVGAGI. The CDR3 region is CASSYGREDYGYTF.

The V call is TRBV29-1, the J call TRBJ2-7; with no DNA, the TCRdb D assignment of TRBD1 cannot be verified. The CDR3 consists of 14 residues. CDR1 and CDR2 (germline): SQVTM, ANQGSEA. The CDR3 sequence is CSVVAREGFYEQYF.

The chain is built from TRBV6-2 or TRBV6-3 and TRBJ2-2; lacking DNA, the TRBD2 call made by TCRdb goes unchecked. Germline assignment: CDR1 MNHEY and CDR2 SVGEGT. The CDR3 consists of 17 residues. The CDR3 spells CASSYTRGTPPTGELFF.

This clonotype is identified as medium-sized from frequency. This chain connects TRBV29-1 to TRBJ2-7; the TCRdb D gene call, TRBD1, has no DNA to confirm it. The CDR3 is 14 amino acids. The germline CDR1 and CDR2 sequences are SQVTM and ANQGSEA. CDR3 sequence: CSVEGGGRYDEQYF.

According to its frequency, this clonotype is medium-sized. V gene TRBV4-1 combines with J gene TRBJ2-4; TCRdb designates TRBD1, a call that cannot be tested without DNA. Germline V lookup: CDR1 MGHRA, CDR2 YSYEKL. The CDR3 spans 15 residues. CDR3 sequence: CASSQDFGRADIQYF.

This chain links TRBV2 with TRBJ2-3; TCRdb's assignment of TRBD1 cannot be checked, as there is no DNA. The CDR3 loop spans 15 amino acids. CDR1 and CDR2 from the germline V gene are SNHLY and FYNNEI. CDR3 amino acids: CASSDIPDREDTQYF.

This clonotype is identified as medium-sized from frequency. V gene TRBV29-1 combines with J gene TRBJ2-7; TCRdb outputs TRBD1, but without DNA this stays unchecked. Per germline, CDR1 SQVTM and CDR2 ANQGSEA. The CDR3 is 11 residues long. CDR3 residues: CSVRESYEQYF.

Frequency places this clonotype as medium-sized. The chain is built from TRBV12-5 and TRBJ2-1. CDR1 LGHNT and CDR2 FRNRAP come from the germline V gene. The CDR3 runs 15 residues. This CDR3 reads CAGNLDRTPYNEQFF.

This clonotype is classed as medium-sized by frequency. The V gene is TRBV25-1, the J gene TRBJ1-1; the D call from TCRdb, TRBD1, cannot be confirmed without DNA. CDR3 length: 15 residues. Germline values: CDR1 MGHDK, CDR2 SYGVNS. The CDR3 loop is CASSESATGNTEAFF.

According to its frequency, this clonotype is medium-sized. The chain uses TRBV25-1 and TRBJ1-2; TCRdb selects TRBD1, and the lack of DNA leaves this call unchecked. Germline loops: CDR1 MGHDK, CDR2 SYGVNS. The CDR3 contains 13 residues. CDR3 sequence reads: CASSDSGIYGYTF.